Each of the 7 T cell receptor beta chains below was sequenced from the same sample in a study. TRBV12-4/TRBJ1-2 clonotypes were amplified with adaptor-ligated barcode primers. TCRdb reprocessed the multiplex PCR reads via MiXCR and lists one record per CDR3 protein. Among around 2,500 distinct CDR3 sequences listed, 4.5% to 5.5% were seen once. Specimen: naive CD4+ T cells sorted from blood. Subset defined: naive CD4+ T cells, CD4+CD45RA+CD25-. The receptors derive from a female donor with breast cancer.

Sample share makes this clonotype medium-sized (0.01 to 0.1%). The chain links TRBV12-3 or TRBV12-4 to TRBJ1-2; TRBD1 agrees at 9 bases. The CDR3 is 12 residues long. Trimming cost V 8 bases and J 4 bases; bases outside gene matches: 2. The CDR3 bases are TGTGCCAGCGGGACAGGGATCTATGGCTACACCTTC. Encoded protein: CASGTGIYGYTF.

By share of the sample, this clonotype is medium-sized. The V gene is TRBV12-3 or TRBV12-4, the J gene TRBJ1-2, with 9 bases that match TRBD1. V trimming: 3 bases; J trimming: 4 bases; junction bases outside the gene matches: 0. CDR3 size: 13 residues. The CDR3 coding sequence is TGTGCCAGCAGTTTGGACAGGGGCTATGGCTACACCTTC. Amino acid sequence: CASSLDRGYGYTF.

This clonotype is deemed medium-sized. The rearrangement links TRBV12-3 or TRBV12-4 to TRBJ1-2; 7 bases agree with TRBD1. The CDR3 runs to 15 residues. The V gene end was trimmed by 4 bases and the J gene end by 3 bases; junction bases not matched to a gene: 8. CDR3 loop: CASSSPHGTDYGYTF. The CDR3 DNA sequence: TGTGCCAGCAGTTCCCCACACGGGACAGACTATGGCTACACCTTC.

This clonotype counts as medium-sized. The V and J genes are TRBV12-3 or TRBV12-4 and TRBJ1-2; 8 positions match TRBD1. The CDR3 has 13 amino acids. Losses at the gene ends were 5 bases for V and 8 bases for J; bases not matched to a gene: 7. The CDR3 coding sequence is TGTGCCAGCAGTACCGACAGGGGAAGAGGCTACACCTTC. This codes for CASSTDRGRGYTF.

This clonotype is classed as medium-sized. CDR3 protein: CASSLVYGYTF. CDR3 nucleotide sequence: TGTGCCAGCAGTTTAGTCTATGGCTACACCTTC. This chain uses TRBV12-3 or TRBV12-4 with TRBJ1-2; D uncertain. The V gene lost 1 base and the J gene lost 4 bases, with 1 base spanning the gap. CDR3 length: 11 residues.

This clonotype qualifies as medium-sized. J is TRBJ1-2 and V is TRBV12-3 or TRBV12-4; no reliable D call. The CDR3 sequence is 12 residues long. V gave up 5 bases and J gave up 5 bases, with 9 bases separating them. In DNA form, the CDR3 reads TGTGCCAGCAGTCAGAACTTATATGGCTACACCTTC. It specifies CASSQNLYGYTF.

This clonotype is medium-sized by share. This sequence joins TRBV12-3 or TRBV12-4 and TRBJ1-2, with a weak D call TRBD1 (5 bases). This CDR3 region has 12 residues. The ends were cut back, 6 bases at V and 13 bases at J, with 18 bases in the middle. This CDR3 is CASSQGPVKCTF. The CDR3 region has the DNA TGTGCCAGCAGCCAGGGTCCGGTCAAGTGCACCTTC.